This T cell receptor beta chain was recovered during a study of T cell repertoires in ileal Crohn's disease (dated by TCRdb to the late 2010s). For the study in its entirety: The median duration of disease was approximately 8.3 years, and at the time of surgery 35% of patients were active smokers. Every patient underwent surgery because of a complication, which was stricturing disease in about 61% and penetrating disease in about 39%. Roughly half of the patients were given postoperative therapy, with ten to eleven receiving thiopurines and around 20 receiving anti-TNF agents. Biopsies taken from the proximal margin of the surgical specimen made up the MI samples. Roughly 500 nanograms of biopsy DNA per sample were submitted for commercial TCRB immunosequencing. The TCR repertoire was analysed in some 53 patients with Crohn's disease drawn from a prospective multicentre cohort. The study ran alongside a multicentre cohort designed to identify predictors of early endoscopic recurrence after ileocolonic resection. Endoscopic postoperative recurrence was defined by a Rutgeerts score above i0. The study sequenced 150 to 200 mucosal samples from 55 or so patients, taken at several locations on the surgical specimen and at postoperative endoscopy. Results and caveats for the whole study, not just this receptor: Compared with CD4 T cells, sorted CD8 T cells contained more high-frequency clones, which suggests that the mucosal expansions were mostly CD8. Only a subgroup of patients, of unstated size, had mucosal CD4 and CD8 T cells sorted and sequenced. Higher percentages of high-frequency clones at the time of surgery were linked to endoscopic recurrence, and every patient with clonality above 26.8% (18/57) had recurrence. Compared with non-smokers, patients who were active smokers at surgery showed a significantly higher proportion of clonal expansions (approximately 28% vs 17%, p=0.02).

The time point label, read with the paper, signifies: proximal margin of the surgical specimen (macroscopically non-inflamed). Adults with ileal or ileocolonic Crohn's disease and an indication for ileocolonic resection were eligible for inclusion. Whole ileal mucosal biopsies were stored frozen at -80°C before DNA extraction. Genomic DNA was extracted from frozen whole biopsies with a TRizol-based method and quantified on a NanoDrop 2000 spectrophotometer. Comment on this clone: This clone's antigen is unknown. No much larger clone is present one base from it, and per-base qualities are unavailable.

Libraries were prepared through the immunoSEQ multiplex PCR assay. Adaptive Biotechnology amplified the CDR3 regions from genomic DNA with a two-step multiplex PCR designed to control amplification bias. Primers covering every V and J gene segment were used in the first PCR, while barcodes and Illumina adapters were added in the second PCR. An Illumina instrument was used to sequence the CDR3 libraries. In the original analysis: The analysis drew on both the pipelines supplied by the vendor and custom analysis of the raw data in R/Bioconductor running R version 3.3.0. Clonality, which ranges from 0 to 1, was calculated as the inverse of the normalised Shannon entropy across all productive clones. High-frequency clones were defined as the share of the repertoire occupied by the top 100 clones, with only clones passing a 95% confidence test being retained. The Simpson index measured repertoire diversity, and the Morisita-Horn index measured overlap between samples. TCRdb re-hosts the immuneACCESS table, in-frame sequences only. Its copies lack some clones; in the studies checked, an unresolved V gene accounts for under half of them, and the cause for the rest is not known. V, J and clone size were drawn from that table, and D and trimming were deduced from the DNA. The sample includes roughly 3,000 clones, with 70% to 80% observed a single time. 55% to 70% of the sample is taken by the ten largest.

The sequenced material came from ileal tissue. This sequence was found in an adult with Crohn's disease.

The CDR3 region has the sequence CASSLGGGTANTGELFF. At the DNA level, the sequence is TGTGCCAGCAGCTTAGGAGGGGGGACAGCCAACACCGGGGAGCTGTTTTTT. The sequence links TRBV11-3 to TRBJ2-2; TRBD1 is perhaps the D gene, given 7 matching bases. The CDR3 goes from the cysteine to the phenylalanine over 17 residues. This entry keeps only the CDR3 DNA: 51 bases, framed from base 1. CDR1 and CDR2 were assigned from the germline V gene as SGHNT and YENEEA. V loses 1 base of germline sequence and J loses 2 bases, and the interval between the two ends is 14 bases.